This passage covers 21 T cell receptor beta chains from one sample sequenced in a study of radiotherapy plus CTLA-4 blockade in lung cancer. Data came from immunoSEQ multiplex PCR; TCRdb stores just in-frame clones and leaves some out. The data hold approximately 97,000 clones, with approximately 83% observed a single time. Sequences were derived from peripheral blood, sampled from a patient treated with radiotherapy plus ipilimumab. These receptors originate from a human donor with non-small cell lung cancer who had stable disease on radiotherapy plus ipilimumab.

This clone was seen more than once but under ten times. The chain carries TRBV6-6 and TRBJ2-7; TRBD1 matches 9 bases. This CDR3 spans 15 amino acids. The ends lost 6 bases at V and 2 bases at J; junction bases unmatched: 8. CDR1 MNHNY and CDR2 SVGAGI come from the germline V gene (reference sequence). CDR3 residues: CASSFGTGKAYEQYF. The CDR3 coding sequence is TGTGCCAGCAGCTTTGGGACAGGGAAGGCCTACGAGCAGTACTTC.

The chain recombines TRBV13 with TRBJ2-7, with TRBD2 matching over 9 bases. With 6 bases clipped from V and 3 bases from J, the junction kept 3 bases outside the gene matches. The CDR3 is 13 residues long. The germline V gene encodes CDR1 PRHDT and CDR2 FYEKMQ (reference sequence). The CDR3 is CASSRAGGYEQYF. CDR3 DNA sequence: TGTGCCAGCAGTCGAGCGGGGGGCTACGAGCAGTACTTC.

The chain is built from TRBV6-9 and TRBJ1-1; TRBD1 aligns across 9 bases. The V segment lost 3 bases and the J segment 0 bases; nucleotides outside the gene matches: 2. CDR3 length: 15 residues. CDR1 and CDR2 (germline): MNHGY, SVAAGI. The CDR3 is CASSYGTGLNTEAFF. The CDR3 DNA is TGTGCCAGCAGTTACGGGACAGGGCTGAACACTGAAGCTTTCTTT.

The chain employs TRBV2 and TRBJ2-5; 9 bases align to TRBD2. V dropped 7 bases and J dropped 4; count of bases not matched to a gene: 10. CDR1 and CDR2 (germline): SNHLY, FYNNEI. This CDR3 contains 15 residues. This CDR3 is CASKVEAGGGETQYF. CDR3 DNA sequence: TGTGCCAGCAAAGTCGAAGCGGGAGGCGGAGAGACCCAGTACTTC.

This rearrangement joins TRBV9 to TRBJ1-1; 7 nucleotides agree with TRBD1. CDR3 length: 14 residues. After removal of 4 bases from V and 9 bases from J, the junction contained 12 bases not matched to a gene. The V gene's germline CDR1 is SGDLS and CDR2 YYNGEE. Written as DNA, the CDR3 is TGTGCCAGCAGCATAGGGGGCAGACTAGATCAAGCTTTCTTT. Amino acids: CASSIGGRLDQAFF.

This rearrangement joins TRBV28 to TRBJ2-1, with no clear D. Germline assignment: CDR1 MDHEN and CDR2 SYDVKM. V lost 6 bases to trimming and J lost 7 bases, with 22 bases between them. This CDR3 is 16 amino acids long. CDR3 nucleotides: TGTGCCAGCAGGACTCGCCTAGGAGCGCATTGGAATGAGCAGTTCTTC. Amino acids: CASRTRLGAHWNEQFF.

The chain is built from TRBV7-8 and TRBJ2-7; unclear D gene. Trimming pared 2 bases from V and 0 bases from J, leaving 8 bases between. Germline V gene lookup returns CDR1 SGHVS and CDR2 FQNEAQ. The CDR3 has 14 residues. This CDR3 is CASSLTDGSYEQYF. The DNA of the CDR3 is TGTGCCAGCAGCTTAACGGACGGCTCCTACGAGCAGTACTTC.

This clone occurred a few times. The chain joins TRBV13 to TRBJ1-2; 7 bases are a match to TRBD1. Germline V gives CDR1 PRHDT, CDR2 FYEKMQ (reference sequence). The CDR3 has 17 amino acids. With 5 bases clipped from V and 0 bases from J, the junction kept 12 bases outside the gene matches. As DNA, the CDR3 is TGTGCCAGCAGCCTGTGGGGCGGGACAGCTTCTAACTATGGCTACACCTTC. Translation gives CASSLWGGTASNYGYTF.

This chain links TRBV9 with TRBJ1-4; the D gene is possibly TRBD1 (6 bases). Looked up from germline, CDR1 is SGDLS and CDR2 is YYNGEE. Between the trimmed V and J ends, which lost 0 bases and 4 bases, there was a span of 10 bases. This CDR3 contains 15 residues. The CDR3: CASSVEGRGNEKLFF. The CDR3 DNA is TGTGCCAGCAGCGTAGAGGGCAGGGGTAATGAAAAACTGTTTTTT.

The chain carries TRBV13 and TRBJ1-6; D gene uncertain. V lost 8 bases and J 10 bases, leaving 18 bases between the germline ends. This CDR3 comprises 14 residues. The germline gives CDR1 PRHDT, CDR2 FYEKMQ (reference sequence). The CDR3 DNA sequence: TGTGCCAGCGCCCCGGGAGGCAGAGGATCACCCCTCCACTTT. Translating gives CASAPGGRGSPLHF. Full variable domain (missing parts from reference TRBV13 and TRBJ1-6): AAGVIQSPRHLIKEKRETATLKCYPIPRHDTVYWYQQGPGQDPQFLISFYEKMQSDKGSIPDRFSAQQFSDYHSELNMSSLELGDSALYFCASAPGGRGSPLHFGNGTRLTVT.

This clone was seen only once. This chain joins TRBV28 and TRBJ1-6; maybe TRBD1 (5 bases). V lost 5 bases, J lost 7 bases, and 21 bases lay in between. CDR3 length equals 17 residues. Germline CDR1 and CDR2: MDHEN and SYDVKM. The CDR3 spells CASSILQGAPRNSPLHF. CDR3 DNA: TGTGCCAGCAGTATCCTCCAAGGGGCCCCGCGGAATTCACCCCTCCACTTT.

This chain uses TRBV4-1 with TRBJ1-4; 7 bases are shared with TRBD1. The CDR3 is made up of 16 amino acids. V trimming: 1 base; J trimming: 2 bases; junction bases outside the gene matches: 4. Germline values: CDR1 MGHRA, CDR2 YSYEKL. CDR3: CASSQGSGGTNEKLFF. DNA for the CDR3: TGCGCCAGCAGCCAAGGGTCAGGGGGGACTAATGAAAAACTGTTTTTT.

This clone has a single count. The chain combines TRBV19 with TRBJ2-7; perhaps TRBD1 as D (6 bases). CDR1 LNHDA and CDR2 SQIVND come from the germline V gene (reference sequence). Trimming left V 5 bases short and J 6 bases short, with 14 bases between. This CDR3 spans 13 amino acids. CDR3 in amino acids: CASSVQGSREQYF. The CDR3 DNA follows: TGTGCCAGTAGTGTCCAGGGGAGTCGCGAGCAGTACTTC.

The chain joins TRBV7-3 to TRBJ2-5; D gene uncertain. V shed 4 bases and J shed 5 bases, with 14 bases lying between them. The CDR3 totals 14 residues. Germline CDR1 SGHTA, CDR2 FQGTGA. The CDR3 region is CASSSGPQRETQYF. The DNA for the CDR3 is TGTGCCAGCAGCTCGGGCCCACAGAGGGAGACCCAGTACTTC.

The chain links TRBV28 to TRBJ1-6; perhaps TRBD1 as D (5 bases). Germline assignment: CDR1 MDHEN and CDR2 SYDVKM. CDR3 length: 16 amino acids. V lost 5 bases, J lost 1 base, and 12 bases lay in between. The CDR3 is CASSPGIGSYNSPLHF. As DNA, the CDR3 is TGTGCCAGCAGTCCAGGGATAGGTTCCTATAATTCACCCCTCCACTTT.

V is TRBV28 and J is TRBJ1-1; no clear D gene. Trimming left V 8 bases short and J 12 bases short, with 22 bases between. There are 13 residues in the CDR3. Looked up from germline, CDR1 is MDHEN and CDR2 is SYDVKM. In nucleotides, the CDR3 is TGTGCCAGCCCGCAGAGGGCCGGCCGGGTAACTTTCTTT. Translation: CASPQRAGRVTFF.

Regarding this clone: At one boundary the junction diverges from the germline segment, which might be a read error. This chain joins TRBV19 and TRBJ2-7; D not resolved. Germline V gives CDR1 LNHDA, CDR2 SQIVND (reference sequence). There are 14 residues in the CDR3. CDR3 amino acids: CANSSQQTRYEQYF. DNA for the CDR3: TGTGCCAATAGTTCCCAGCAAACCCGATACGAGCAGTACTTC.

The rearrangement joins TRBV4-1 to TRBJ1-1; TRBD1 matches 10 bases. Trimming cost V 4 bases and J 5 bases; bases outside gene matches: 13. This CDR3 spans 17 amino acids. CDR1 is MGHRA, CDR2 YSYEKL, per germline. The CDR3 sequence: CASSLQTGTGVGTEAFF. DNA for the CDR3: TGCGCCAGCAGCCTCCAAACCGGGACAGGGGTCGGGACTGAAGCTTTCTTT.

The V gene is TRBV7-3, the J gene TRBJ1-6; D ambiguous. This CDR3 has 14 residues. Germline V gene sequence: CDR1 SGHTA, CDR2 FQGTGA. Between the trimmed V and J ends, which lost 2 bases and 9 bases, there was a span of 11 bases. The CDR3 protein is CASSLGSVSSPLHF. CDR3 coding DNA: TGTGCCAGCAGCTTAGGATCGGTTTCTTCACCCCTCCACTTT.

This chain connects TRBV25-1 to TRBJ1-2; TRBD1 agrees at 7 bases. The CDR3 is 14 amino acids. Germline V gene lookup returns CDR1 MGHDK and CDR2 SYGVNS. V lost 4 bases and J lost 5; bases outside the gene matches: 7. Written as DNA, the CDR3 is TGTGCCAGCAGTGCCAGACAGGGAGATTATGGCTACACCTTC. Its protein is CASSARQGDYGYTF.

V gene TRBV6-5 combines with J gene TRBJ2-2; D not resolved. Germline-derived CDR1 and CDR2 are MNHEY and SVGAGI. With 6 bases removed from V and 0 bases from J, the gap between germline ends came to 8 bases. The CDR3 covers 14 residues. CDR3 residues: CASSLLSNTGELFF. CDR3 DNA: TGTGCCAGCAGCCTTCTTTCGAACACCGGGGAGCTGTTTTTT.